This TCR beta chain was obtained from a study of CD8+ T cells in alopecia areata. The overall study: Treated patients were given 5 to 10 mg oral tofacitinib twice daily. Study findings and constraints: Clonality in the scalp and expanded CD8+ clones ranked among the top 100 were significantly decreased by tofacitinib.

The treatment denotes: oral pan-JAK inhibitor, 5-10 mg twice daily. CD4+ and CD8+ T cells were sorted from PBMCs. RNA extraction and reverse transcription yielded cDNA as sequencing template. The repertoire was sequenced with immunoSEQ multiplex PCR; TCRdb's copy has only in-frame clones and lacks some. The data show fewer than 250,000 clones, 60% seen once. Between the trimmed V and J ends, which lost 3 bases and 2 bases, there was a span of 7 bases. This CDR3 spans 13 amino acids. Per germline, CDR1 LNHDA and CDR2 SQIVND (reference sequence). Of note for this clone: Its antigen is as yet unknown.

This clonotype was sampled from a human donor with alopecia areata. The sample here was CD4+ T cells sorted from blood, taken at week 24, from a patient treated with tofacitinib. This chain uses TRBV19 with TRBJ2-5, with unresolved D. CDR3 in amino acids: CASSIGTQETQYF. The CDR3, as DNA: TGTGCCAGTAGTATCGGAACTCAAGAGACCCAGTACTTC.